The rows below give T cell receptor beta chains drawn from one sample of a study of blood T cell repertoires in COVID-19. Sequencing was performed with immunoSEQ multiplex PCR; in TCRdb, only in-frame clones are kept and a portion is missing. Found here are 140,000 to 150,000 clones, approximately 80% of them singletons; the top ten hold about 3.1%. The specimen sequenced was peripheral blood. Receptors were obtained from a woman between 40 and 55 years old with active or convalescent COVID-19. CDR3s include the opening cysteine and the closing phenylalanine or tryptophan. Fields, in order: clone size, V gene, CDR3 length, J gene, D gene, CDR3 DNA, CDR3 protein. A D gene is named only where the DNA matches it firmly. Clone size appears in some rows only: once, few, many, or a class for an expanded clone.

clone size: -; V gene: TRBV5-1; CDR3 length: 18; J gene: TRBJ2-1; D gene: -; CDR3 DNA: TGCGCCAGCAGCCCATTCATCGGGGCTAGCGCAAGAAACAATGAGCAGTTCTTC; CDR3 protein: CASSPFIGASARNNEQFF
clone size: -; V gene: TRBV9; CDR3 length: 14; J gene: TRBJ2-7; D gene: TRBD2; CDR3 DNA: TGTGCCAGCAGCGTCACTAGCGGCTCCTACGAGCAGTACTTC; CDR3 protein: CASSVTSGSYEQYF
clone size: few; V gene: TRBV6-5; CDR3 length: 14; J gene: TRBJ1-5; D gene: -; CDR3 DNA: TGTGCCAGCAGTCGGAGGGTGGGGAATCAGCCCCAGCATTTT; CDR3 protein: CASSRRVGNQPQHF
clone size: -; V gene: TRBV3-1/TRBV3-2; CDR3 length: 15; J gene: TRBJ2-7; D gene: TRBD1; CDR3 DNA: TGTGCCAGCAGCCAGATGGCGGGACAGGCCTACGAGCAGTACTTC; CDR3 protein: CASSQMAGQAYEQYF
clone size: once; V gene: TRBV7-8; CDR3 length: 15; J gene: TRBJ1-4; D gene: TRBD1; CDR3 DNA: TGTGCCAGCAGCAATCGGGGACAGGGCCCTGAAAAACTGTTTTTT; CDR3 protein: CASSNRGQGPEKLFF
clone size: once; V gene: TRBV3-1/TRBV3-2; CDR3 length: 18; J gene: TRBJ2-7; D gene: -; CDR3 DNA: TGTGCCAGCAGCCCACGAAACGGAGCCCCCCGAGGGTCCTACGAGCAGTACTTC; CDR3 protein: CASSPRNGAPRGSYEQYF
clone size: -; V gene: TRBV27; CDR3 length: 14; J gene: TRBJ2-5; D gene: -; CDR3 DNA: TGTGCCACCGCGCCGAGTGGAGTCCAAGAGACCCAGTACTTC; CDR3 protein: CATAPSGVQETQYF
clone size: -; V gene: TRBV6-6; CDR3 length: 16; J gene: TRBJ1-4; D gene: TRBD1; CDR3 DNA: TGTGCCAGCAGTTTCACAACCGGGACAGGGGAAGAAAAACTGTTTTTT; CDR3 protein: CASSFTTGTGEEKLFF
clone size: -; V gene: TRBV7-2; CDR3 length: 15; J gene: TRBJ1-2; D gene: -; CDR3 DNA: TGTGCCAGCAGCTCCCCTCGGGACTTCCCCGAGGGCTACACCTTC; CDR3 protein: CASSSPRDFPEGYTF
clone size: -; V gene: TRBV27; CDR3 length: 16; J gene: TRBJ2-1; D gene: TRBD1; CDR3 DNA: TGTGCCAGCAGCCAGTTACAGGGGGCATTTTACAATGAGCAGTTCTTC; CDR3 protein: CASSQLQGAFYNEQFF
clone size: -; V gene: TRBV2; CDR3 length: 15; J gene: TRBJ2-7; D gene: TRBD1; CDR3 DNA: TGTGCCAGCAGCCCCGGACAGGGGAACACATACGAGCAGTACTTC; CDR3 protein: CASSPGQGNTYEQYF
clone size: -; V gene: TRBV28; CDR3 length: 18; J gene: TRBJ2-3; D gene: TRBD2; CDR3 DNA: TGTGCCAGCAGTCCGCGGGGGGCCGGGAATCGGTGGGGAGATACGCAGTATTTT; CDR3 protein: CASSPRGAGNRWGDTQYF
clone size: once; V gene: TRBV7-2; CDR3 length: 14; J gene: TRBJ2-3; D gene: -; CDR3 DNA: TGTGCCAGCAGCTTAGATGCAGGGACAGATACGCAGTATTTT; CDR3 protein: CASSLDAGTDTQYF
clone size: -; V gene: TRBV4-1; CDR3 length: 14; J gene: TRBJ1-1; D gene: TRBD1; CDR3 DNA: TGCGCCAGCAGCCTCCGACAGGGGGTCACTGAAGCTTTCTTT; CDR3 protein: CASSLRQGVTEAFF
clone size: -; V gene: TRBV5-6; CDR3 length: 18; J gene: TRBJ2-1; D gene: TRBD2; CDR3 DNA: TGTGCCAGCAGCTTGGTATTTAGCGGGAGAGCGTCCTACAATGAGCAGTTCTTC; CDR3 protein: CASSLVFSGRASYNEQFF
clone size: -; V gene: TRBV29-1; CDR3 length: 14; J gene: TRBJ2-3; D gene: TRBD2; CDR3 DNA: TGCAGCGCCCGCGGGGGGGCTGGAGGAGATACGCAGTATTTT; CDR3 protein: CSARGGAGGDTQYF
clone size: -; V gene: TRBV6-5; CDR3 length: 14; J gene: TRBJ2-1; D gene: TRBD2; CDR3 DNA: TGTGCCAGCAGGGGACTAGCGGGTTACGATGAGCAGTTCTTC; CDR3 protein: CASRGLAGYDEQFF
clone size: -; V gene: TRBV29-1; CDR3 length: 16; J gene: TRBJ1-2; D gene: TRBD1; CDR3 DNA: TGCAGCGTTGAAGTCCCCAGGGGGCGGGAGGGCTATGGCTACACCTTC; CDR3 protein: CSVEVPRGREGYGYTF
clone size: -; V gene: TRBV5-5; CDR3 length: 17; J gene: TRBJ1-5; D gene: TRBD1; CDR3 DNA: TGTGCCAGCAGCCCCCGATATTGGGACAGGGCTAATCAGCCCCAGCATTTT; CDR3 protein: CASSPRYWDRANQPQHF
clone size: -; V gene: TRBV7-9; CDR3 length: 18; J gene: TRBJ1-1; D gene: -; CDR3 DNA: TGTGCCAGCAGCTCGCCGGGACCCCAAACAGGGCGGACCACTGAAGCTTTCTTT; CDR3 protein: CASSSPGPQTGRTTEAFF
clone size: few; V gene: TRBV6-5; CDR3 length: 15; J gene: TRBJ1-5; D gene: -; CDR3 DNA: TGTGCCAGCAGTTACTCGCGTCAGGAAAATCAGCCCCAGCATTTT; CDR3 protein: CASSYSRQENQPQHF
clone size: -; V gene: TRBV4-1; CDR3 length: 16; J gene: TRBJ1-5; D gene: -; CDR3 DNA: TGCGCCAGCAGCCGGACGGACAGTCTTAGCAATCAGCCCCAGCATTTT; CDR3 protein: CASSRTDSLSNQPQHF
clone size: -; V gene: TRBV5-1; CDR3 length: 15; J gene: TRBJ1-1; D gene: TRBD1; CDR3 DNA: TGCGCCAGCAGCGTGGGGACAGGGTCGAACACTGAAGCTTTCTTT; CDR3 protein: CASSVGTGSNTEAFF
clone size: -; V gene: TRBV29-1; CDR3 length: 14; J gene: TRBJ1-1; D gene: TRBD1; CDR3 DNA: TGCAGCGTCTCCCGACAGGGGACGATCCCTGAAGCTTTCTTT; CDR3 protein: CSVSRQGTIPEAFF
clone size: -; V gene: TRBV28; CDR3 length: 14; J gene: TRBJ1-2; D gene: -; CDR3 DNA: TGTGCCAGCAGTTACGGCGGAGCTAACTATGGCTACACCTTC; CDR3 protein: CASSYGGANYGYTF
clone size: few; V gene: TRBV6-1; CDR3 length: 14; J gene: TRBJ1-5; D gene: -; CDR3 DNA: TGTGCCAGCAGTGAAGGCCAGTTAAACCAGCCCCAGCATTTT; CDR3 protein: CASSEGQLNQPQHF
clone size: few; V gene: TRBV28; CDR3 length: 14; J gene: TRBJ1-1; D gene: TRBD1; CDR3 DNA: TGTGCCAGCAGTCGAGGGGGCGCGAGCACTGAAGCTTTCTTT; CDR3 protein: CASSRGGASTEAFF
clone size: -; V gene: TRBV28; CDR3 length: 16; J gene: TRBJ1-1; D gene: -; CDR3 DNA: TGTGCCAGCAGTTTACAGGGTGGCGGGGTGAACACTGAAGCTTTCTTT; CDR3 protein: CASSLQGGGVNTEAFF
clone size: -; V gene: TRBV7-8; CDR3 length: 11; J gene: TRBJ2-5; D gene: -; CDR3 DNA: TGTGCCAGCAGCCCCGACGGGGGCCAGTACTTC; CDR3 protein: CASSPDGGQYF
clone size: once; V gene: TRBV28; CDR3 length: 12; J gene: TRBJ1-2; D gene: -; CDR3 DNA: TGTGCCAGCAGCCAAACAGCCTATGGCTACACCTTC; CDR3 protein: CASSQTAYGYTF
clone size: few; V gene: TRBV6-7; CDR3 length: 15; J gene: TRBJ1-3; D gene: -; CDR3 DNA: TGTGCCAGCAGCCATGGACATACTTGTGGAAACACCATATATTTT; CDR3 protein: CASSHGHTCGNTIYF
clone size: -; V gene: TRBV18; CDR3 length: 14; J gene: TRBJ1-2; D gene: TRBD1; CDR3 DNA: TGTGCCAGCTCACCCCTGGACAGGGACTATGGCTACACCTTC; CDR3 protein: CASSPLDRDYGYTF
clone size: -; V gene: TRBV16; CDR3 length: 15; J gene: TRBJ2-7; D gene: TRBD2; CDR3 DNA: TGTGCCAGCAGCCAATCGGGGGGGTCCACCTACGAGCAGTACTTC; CDR3 protein: CASSQSGGSTYEQYF
clone size: -; V gene: TRBV2; CDR3 length: 18; J gene: TRBJ1-4; D gene: -; CDR3 DNA: TGTGCCAGCAGTACTCGCAGGGGTCAAGGTGCAACTAATGAAAAACTGTTTTTT; CDR3 protein: CASSTRRGQGATNEKLFF
clone size: -; V gene: TRBV7-9; CDR3 length: 16; J gene: TRBJ1-4; D gene: -; CDR3 DNA: TGTGCCAGCAGCTTACAGGGGCCCGCAACTAATGAAAAACTGTTTTTT; CDR3 protein: CASSLQGPATNEKLFF
clone size: -; V gene: TRBV7-7; CDR3 length: 14; J gene: TRBJ2-3; D gene: -; CDR3 DNA: TGTGCCAGCAGCCCGGGCGGGGGCCCAGATACGCAGTATTTT; CDR3 protein: CASSPGGGPDTQYF
clone size: few; V gene: TRBV19; CDR3 length: 16; J gene: TRBJ1-2; D gene: -; CDR3 DNA: TGTGCCAGTAGTATACAGGGGCGCACACAAACCTATGGCTACACCTTC; CDR3 protein: CASSIQGRTQTYGYTF
clone size: many; V gene: TRBV3-1/TRBV3-2; CDR3 length: 15; J gene: TRBJ1-1; D gene: TRBD1; CDR3 DNA: TGTGCCAGCAGCCATTACGGGGACAGTAACACTGAAGCTTTCTTT; CDR3 protein: CASSHYGDSNTEAFF
clone size: -; V gene: TRBV2; CDR3 length: 15; J gene: TRBJ2-2; D gene: TRBD1; CDR3 DNA: TGTGCCAGCAGTGAACCCAGGGGGCTTGGCGGGGAGCTGTTTTTT; CDR3 protein: CASSEPRGLGGELFF
clone size: -; V gene: TRBV7-8; CDR3 length: 17; J gene: TRBJ1-1; D gene: TRBD1; CDR3 DNA: TGTGCCAGCAGCTTAGGGGTGGGACAGGGAATGAACACTGAAGCTTTCTTT; CDR3 protein: CASSLGVGQGMNTEAFF
clone size: -; V gene: TRBV6-5; CDR3 length: 15; J gene: TRBJ2-1; D gene: TRBD1; CDR3 DNA: TGTGCCAGCAGTTACGGGGACAGGGTTATGAATGAGCAGTTCTTC; CDR3 protein: CASSYGDRVMNEQFF
clone size: -; V gene: TRBV10-3; CDR3 length: 16; J gene: TRBJ1-1; D gene: -; CDR3 DNA: TGTGCCATCAGTGAGACCGACCAGGGGAGGGTTTCTGAAGCTTTCTTT; CDR3 protein: CAISETDQGRVSEAFF
clone size: -; V gene: TRBV3-1/TRBV3-2; CDR3 length: 17; J gene: TRBJ2-1; D gene: TRBD2; CDR3 DNA: TGTGCCAGCAGCCCGCTACTAGCGGGAGGGATCTACAATGAGCAGTTCTTC; CDR3 protein: CASSPLLAGGIYNEQFF
clone size: -; V gene: TRBV11-2; CDR3 length: 17; J gene: TRBJ2-7; D gene: -; CDR3 DNA: TGTGCCAGCAGCTTAGATGGGAGGACTCCCAAACGTCTCGAGCAGTACTTC; CDR3 protein: CASSLDGRTPKRLEQYF
clone size: -; V gene: TRBV27; CDR3 length: 13; J gene: TRBJ2-1; D gene: TRBD2; CDR3 DNA: TGTGCCAGCACCCCCGGGAGGGTTGATGAGCAGTTCTTC; CDR3 protein: CASTPGRVDEQFF
clone size: -; V gene: TRBV12-3/TRBV12-4; CDR3 length: 12; J gene: TRBJ1-2; D gene: -; CDR3 DNA: TGTGCCAGCAGTCCCCAAAACTATGGCTACACCTTC; CDR3 protein: CASSPQNYGYTF
clone size: -; V gene: TRBV19; CDR3 length: 15; J gene: TRBJ2-1; D gene: -; CDR3 DNA: TGTGCCAGTAGTATAGGTAGTCTCTCCTACAATGAGCAGTTCTTC; CDR3 protein: CASSIGSLSYNEQFF
clone size: -; V gene: TRBV15; CDR3 length: 16; J gene: TRBJ2-2; D gene: TRBD1; CDR3 DNA: TGTGCCACCAGCAGAGGGACAGGGGAAGGTTCCGAGGAGCTGTTTTTT; CDR3 protein: CATSRGTGEGSEELFF
clone size: few; V gene: TRBV19; CDR3 length: 13; J gene: TRBJ2-2; D gene: -; CDR3 DNA: TGTGCCAGCCCTAGCGTCGTCGGCGGGGAGCTGTTTTTT; CDR3 protein: CASPSVVGGELFF
clone size: -; V gene: TRBV5-1; CDR3 length: 16; J gene: TRBJ1-4; D gene: TRBD1; CDR3 DNA: TGCGCCAGCAGCCTATCAGGGGGCATAGCTAATGAAAAACTGTTTTTT; CDR3 protein: CASSLSGGIANEKLFF
clone size: once; V gene: TRBV7-9; CDR3 length: 14; J gene: TRBJ1-1; D gene: -; CDR3 DNA: TGTGCCAGCTCCTTCAGGGGTTGGAACACTGAAGCTTTCTTT; CDR3 protein: CASSFRGWNTEAFF
clone size: -; V gene: TRBV2; CDR3 length: 15; J gene: TRBJ2-1; D gene: TRBD1; CDR3 DNA: TGTGCCAGCAGCGTGACAGGGGGCATCTACAATGAGCAGTTCTTC; CDR3 protein: CASSVTGGIYNEQFF
clone size: -; V gene: TRBV5-4; CDR3 length: 16; J gene: TRBJ1-1; D gene: TRBD1; CDR3 DNA: TGTGCCAGCAGCTCTGGGACAGGGAGAATGAACACTGAAGCTTTCTTT; CDR3 protein: CASSSGTGRMNTEAFF